These 10 T cell receptor beta chains came from one sample sequenced in a study of T-cell memory formation after mild COVID-19 (dated by TCRdb to the early 2020s). Libraries came from 5' RACE. Sequencing was carried out with an Illumina NovaSeq 6000. Starting from the raw public reads, TCRdb applied fastp trimming at Q25, assembled clones with MiXCR and retained in-frame beta chains. Each entry is one CDR3 protein sequence, shown with its most common DNA and genes. The sample includes about 560,000 distinct CDR3 sequences, with about a fifth observed a single time. The ten largest clones capture around 8.4% of the sample. Sample: PBMCs or a T cell subset sorted from them (not recorded which). The receptors shown here come from an adult woman who had mild COVID-19 (a few samples of this study predate the infection). The sample titles of this study are shuffled in the database, so cell type and time point are left out; the donor was told from shared clones.

This clonotype appeared a few times. The chain joins TRBV12-3 or TRBV12-4 to TRBJ1-2, with no clear D. Trimming removed 5 bases at V and 5 bases at J, with 18 bases between. CDR3 length equals 15 residues. CDR3 nucleotides: TGTGCCAGCAGTCATTATGGCAGTGGAGGGTATGGCTACACCTTC. Translated: CASSHYGSGGYGYTF.

This clonotype was observed a few times. This sequence joins TRBV10-3 and TRBJ1-6, with a weak D call TRBD1 (6 bases). CDR3 size: 12 residues. Trimming pared 6 bases from V and 8 bases from J, leaving 8 bases between. Germline V gene sequence: CDR1 ENHRY, CDR2 SYGVKD. The CDR3 is CAIRDSHSPLHF. In nucleotides, the CDR3 is TGTGCCATCAGGGACAGCCATTCACCCCTCCACTTT.

CDR3 loop: CASSTTGYRSGANVLTF. In DNA, the CDR3 is TGTGCCAGCAGCACGACAGGGTACCGCTCTGGGGCCAACGTCCTGACTTTC. The genes are TRBV11-2 and TRBJ2-6, with TRBD1 matching over 7 bases. In germline, CDR1 is SGHAT, CDR2 FQNNGV. With 5 bases clipped from V and 0 bases from J, the junction kept 7 bases outside the gene matches. The CDR3 is 17 residues long.

The V gene is TRBV6-2 or TRBV6-3, the J gene TRBJ1-5; D not certain. CDR1 and CDR2 from the germline V gene are MNHEY and SVGEGT. The V end was cut by 2 bases, the J end by 3 bases, with 8 bases between. The CDR3 is 14 amino acids. The CDR3 sequence: CASSYAQLNQPQHF. In DNA form, the CDR3 reads TGTGCCAGCAGTTACGCTCAGCTCAATCAGCCCCAGCATTTT.

V usage is TRBV11-2 and J usage is TRBJ2-5, with 7 bases lining up with TRBD1. The junction had 5 bases not matched to a gene; V was cut back by 0 bases and J by 1 base. The CDR3 is 16 amino acids. Germline-derived CDR1 and CDR2 are SGHAT and FQNNGV. The CDR3 nucleotides are TGTGCCAGCAGCTTAGAGACAGGGTTTATCCAAGAGACCCAGTACTTC. Translation gives CASSLETGFIQETQYF.

This clonotype has only a few counts. The V and J genes are TRBV7-9 and TRBJ2-3; TRBD2 might be the D (5 bases). Trimming took off 7 bases at V and 4 bases at J, with 15 bases between the two ends. Germline lookup yields CDR1 SEHNR and CDR2 FQNEAQ (reference sequence). The CDR3 covers 14 residues. The CDR3 loop reads CASTLGAGADTQYF. The CDR3 DNA reads as TGTGCCAGCACCCTCGGAGCCGGGGCAGATACGCAGTATTTT.

This clonotype was recorded only once. V is TRBV6-5 and J is TRBJ1-1, with TRBD1 identical over 8 bases. CDR1 and CDR2 from the germline V gene are MNHEY and SVGAGI. The CDR3 length is 17 residues. V was clipped by 6 bases and J by 1 base; unmatched bases: 13. Here the CDR3 reads CASRTMGGTGRNTEAFF. CDR3 DNA: TGTGCCAGCAGAACTATGGGGGGGACAGGACGGAACACTGAAGCTTTCTTT.

This clonotype appeared many times. The V gene is TRBV11-2, the J gene TRBJ1-2; a weak D match, TRBD1 (6 bases). CDR3 size: 13 residues. V was trimmed by 1 base and J by 3 bases, leaving 6 bases between them. Germline CDR1 reads SGHAT; CDR2 reads FQNNGV. The CDR3 loop is CASSLGTDYGYTF. For the CDR3, the DNA is TGTGCCAGCAGCTTAGGGACAGACTATGGCTACACCTTC. Complete variable domain (other parts from reference TRBV11-2 and TRBJ1-2): EAGVAQSPRYKIIEKRQSVAFWCNPISGHATLYWYQQILGQGPKLLIQFQNNGVVDDSQLPKDRFSAERLKGVDSTLKIQPAKLEDSAVYLCASSLGTDYGYTFGSGTRLTVV.

This clonotype showed up many times. The chain uses TRBV5-4 and TRBJ2-3; no firm D call. The CDR3 contains 14 residues. CDR1 is SGHNT and CDR2 is YYREEE in the germline V gene (reference sequence). Deletions cut 0 bases from V and 0 bases from J, with 5 bases between. In nucleotides, the CDR3 is TGTGCCAGCAGCTTGGGCAGAAGCACAGATACGCAGTATTTT. Amino acid sequence: CASSLGRSTDTQYF.

This clonotype turned up a few times. This chain uses TRBV5-1 with TRBJ2-7, with D possibly matching TRBD1 (7 bases). Germline CDR1 is SGHRS and CDR2 is YFSETQ. The CDR3 is 15 amino acids. V was pared by 0 bases and J by 7 bases, with 17 bases between. The CDR3 region has the DNA TGCGCCAGCAGCTTGGAAGCGGAGGGGGCGTCTGAGCAGTACTTC. Translated, it gives CASSLEAEGASEQYF.